Shown below are 17 T cell receptor beta chains from a single sample sequenced in a study of graft-versus-host responses after intestinal transplantation. The assay was immunoSEQ multiplex PCR, and TCRdb's table has in-frame clones only and misses some. Of roughly 93,000 clones listed, roughly 91% were seen once; the top ten hold roughly 0.49%. Their target antigens are unknown. This specimen was unstimulated CD8+ T cells sorted from spleen or lymph node cells, taken before intestinal transplant. The receptors here all came from a human donor who received an intestinal transplant.

V gene TRBV14 combines with J gene TRBJ1-2, with D maybe TRBD1 (5 bases). The CDR3 sequence is 16 residues long. Germline V gives CDR1 SGHDN, CDR2 FVKESK. The V end was cut by 0 bases, the J end by 4 bases, with 15 bases between. The CDR3 spells CASSQDRVTGGYGYTF. CDR3 bases: TGTGCCAGCAGCCAAGATAGGGTGACGGGGGGCTATGGCTACACCTTC. Together with reference TRBV14 and TRBJ1-2, the CDR3 gives the full variable domain: EAGVTQFPSHSVIEKGQTVTLRCDPISGHDNLYWYRRVMGKEIKFLLHFVKESKQDESGMPNNRFLAERTGGTYSTLKVQPAELEDSGVYFCASSQDRVTGGYGYTFGSGTRLTVV.

The chain couples TRBV13 to TRBJ2-7; TRBD2 agrees at 8 bases. This CDR3 is built from 16 residues. CDR1 is PRHDT, CDR2 FYEKMQ, per germline (reference sequence). Germline trimming cut 1 base from V and 8 bases from J; bases unmatched to any gene: 13. CDR3 sequence reads: CASSLVLPAGGVKQYF. CDR3 DNA sequence: TGTGCCAGCAGCTTAGTGTTACCGGCGGGGGGCGTAAAGCAGTACTTC.

The gene calls are TRBV5-1 and TRBJ2-7; 7 positions agree with TRBD1. This CDR3 spans 17 amino acids. Germline CDR1 and CDR2: SGHRS and YFSETQ. J lost 2 bases, V lost 0 bases, and 11 bases had no gene match. As DNA, the CDR3 is TGCGCCAGCAGCTTGGATTTTATGGGGACAGAGACCTACGAGCAGTACTTC. This encodes CASSLDFMGTETYEQYF.

This clone has only one observation. The J gene is TRBJ2-7, the V gene TRBV27; D not resolved. Trimming shortened V by 2 bases and J by 7 bases, and 15 bases separated the two germline ends. Looked up from germline, CDR1 is MNHEY and CDR2 is SMNVEV (reference sequence). This CDR3 has 14 amino acids. The CDR3 loop is CASSLTPAYEEQYF. DNA for the CDR3: TGTGCCAGCAGTTTAACCCCCGCCTACGAGGAGCAGTACTTC.

The chain couples TRBV27 to TRBJ2-7; D unresolved. The CDR3 sequence is 13 residues long. Germline CDR1 MNHEY, CDR2 SMNVEV (reference sequence). Trimming left V 3 bases short and J 0 bases short, with 6 bases between. The CDR3 spells CASSFESSYEQYF. The CDR3, as DNA: TGTGCCAGCAGTTTTGAGAGCTCCTACGAGCAGTACTTC.

The chain carries TRBV29-1 and TRBJ2-1, with 12 bases aligning to TRBD2. The CDR3 is 14 residues long. The V gene end was trimmed by 7 bases and the J gene end by 3 bases; junction bases not matched to a gene: 4. CDR1 SQVTM and CDR2 ANQGSEA come from the germline V gene. CDR3 coding DNA: TGCAGCGCCTGGGGACTAGCGGGCTACAATGAGCAGTTCTTC. As protein: CSAWGLAGYNEQFF.

J is TRBJ2-1 and V is TRBV7-6, with 8 bases fitting TRBD1. The trim removed 5 bases at V and 5 bases at J, leaving 11 bases unmatched. The CDR3 loop spans 16 amino acids. The V gene's germline CDR1 is SGHVS and CDR2 FNYEAQ. The chain's CDR3 is CASSHNRDRFNNEQFF. In DNA form, the CDR3 reads TGTGCCAGCAGCCATAACCGGGACAGGTTCAACAATGAGCAGTTCTTC.

The CDR3 bases are TGTGCCAGCAGCGTGGGGACAGGGGGCTACGGCGACGAGCAGTACTTC. Translating it yields CASSVGTGGYGDEQYF. J is TRBJ2-7 and V is TRBV9; 12 bases align to TRBD1. Germline V gene sequence: CDR1 SGDLS, CDR2 YYNGEE. V was pared by 2 bases and J by 5 bases, with 8 bases of the junction left unmatched. The CDR3 is 16 amino acids.

The J gene is TRBJ2-1, the V gene TRBV4-3; 10 bases agree with TRBD2. Germline CDR1 is LGHNA and CDR2 is YSLEER. The CDR3 covers 17 residues. After removal of 0 bases from V and 6 bases from J, the junction contained 8 bases not matched to a gene. CDR3 protein: CASSQDYNSGGTNEQFF. The CDR3 region has the DNA TGCGCCAGCAGCCAAGATTATAATAGCGGGGGGACCAATGAGCAGTTCTTC.

V is TRBV7-9 and J is TRBJ2-3; D not certain. The CDR3 covers 13 residues. The germline CDR1 and CDR2 sequences are SEHNR and FQNEAQ (reference sequence). V was clipped by 7 bases and J by 3 bases, with 11 bases between them. The CDR3 sequence is CASTTSETDTQYF. The CDR3 DNA follows: TGTGCCAGCACCACCTCGGAGACAGATACGCAGTATTTT.

The chain joins TRBV11-3 to TRBJ2-4, with 7 nucleotides matching TRBD2. Germline loops: CDR1 SGHNT, CDR2 YENEEA. V was pared by 4 bases and J by 9 bases, with 18 bases of the junction left unmatched. The CDR3 has 17 residues. CDR3 loop: CASSWRSALEWEGIQYF. The CDR3 coding sequence is TGTGCCAGCAGCTGGAGATCGGCTTTAGAGTGGGAGGGCATTCAGTACTTC.

This clone was seen only a few times. This chain joins TRBV7-9 and TRBJ2-1, with 12 bases identical to TRBD2. The CDR3 totals 17 residues. The V and J ends lost 1 base and 8 bases, in that order; junction bases with no gene match: 9. CDR1 is SEHNR and CDR2 is FQNEAQ in the germline V gene (reference sequence). CDR3: CASSLENLAGGPYEQFF. CDR3 coding DNA: TGTGCCAGCAGCTTAGAAAATCTAGCGGGGGGGCCTTATGAGCAGTTCTTC.

This clone was counted a single time. The rearrangement joins TRBV19 to TRBJ1-1; TRBD1 matches 8 bases. Per the germline V gene, CDR1 is LNHDA and CDR2 is SQIVND (reference sequence). The CDR3 spans 14 residues. The trim removed 4 bases at V and 5 bases at J, leaving 6 bases unmatched. The CDR3 reads CASSTQGASTEAFF. The CDR3 nucleotides are TGTGCCAGTAGTACCCAGGGGGCCAGTACTGAAGCTTTCTTT. The whole variable domain, filled in from reference TRBV19 and TRBJ1-1, reads DGGITQSPKYLFRKEGQNVTLSCEQNLNHDAMYWYRQDPGQGLRLIYYSQIVNDFQKGDIAEGYSVSREKKESFPLTVTSAQKNPTAFYLCASSTQGASTEAFFGQGTRLTVV.

This clone was observed once. The CDR3 spells CASSEASAGVSGANVLTF. The CDR3 DNA reads as TGTGCCAGCAGTGAAGCCTCGGCAGGGGTATCTGGGGCCAACGTCCTGACTTTC. The chain carries TRBV6-1 and TRBJ2-6; weak D call: TRBD1 (6 bases). V lost 0 bases to trimming and J lost 1 base, with 13 bases between them. The CDR3 extends over 18 amino acids. In germline, CDR1 is MNHNS, CDR2 SASEGT.

The CDR3 DNA sequence: TGTGCCAGCCCCGGGACAGGGTCAAAGGGCTCCTACGAGCAGTACTTC. Translated, it gives CASPGTGSKGSYEQYF. V is TRBV2 and J is TRBJ2-7; 9 positions match TRBD1. Germline CDR1 and CDR2: SNHLY and FYNNEI. The ends lost 8 bases at V and 0 bases at J; junction bases unmatched: 11. This CDR3 spans 16 amino acids.

This rearrangement joins TRBV5-1 to TRBJ2-3; 7 nucleotides align to TRBD1. Germline loops: CDR1 SGHRS, CDR2 YFSETQ. This CDR3 contains 16 residues. V lost 3 bases, J lost 0 bases, and 7 bases stayed unmatched. This CDR3 reads CASSSLQGISTDTQYF. CDR3 nucleotide sequence: TGCGCCAGCAGCTCGTTACAGGGGATCAGCACAGATACGCAGTATTTT.

V usage is TRBV13 and J usage is TRBJ2-7, with D perhaps TRBD2 (5 bases). V dropped 5 bases and J dropped 0 bases, with 14 bases sitting between them. The germline gives CDR1 PRHDT, CDR2 FYEKMQ (reference sequence). The CDR3 is 15 residues long. In nucleotides, the CDR3 is TGTGCCAGCAGCGAAGGACTCCTAAACTCCTACGAGCAGTACTTC. Protein product: CASSEGLLNSYEQYF. Full variable domain (remainder filled in from reference TRBV13 and TRBJ2-7): AAGVIQSPRHLIKEKRETATLKCYPIPRHDTVYWYQQGPGQDPQFLISFYEKMQSDKGSIPDRFSAQQFSDYHSELNMSSLELGDSALYFCASSEGLLNSYEQYFGPGTRLTVT.